The T cell receptor beta chain described here comes from a study of identical twins. Template switching added a universal primer binding site, and final cDNA carried unique molecular identifiers. TCRdb re-called the 5' RACE reads through MiXCR, storing one row per CDR3 protein. Of about 530,000 distinct CDR3 sequences in the sample, 12% to 15% were seen once. For this clonotype: The antigen is not known.

This CDR3 has 13 residues. Germline trimming cut 4 bases from V and 2 bases from J; bases unmatched to any gene: 4. Germline loops: CDR1 SQVTM, CDR2 ANQGSEA. Study results and limitations: Modeled out-of-frame TCR alpha sharing in monozygotic twins fell below observed levels. Fewer insertions were carried by abundant cord blood beta clonotypes, but none was seen in memory repertoires.

The sample also formed part of further work on yellow fever vaccine responses in identical twins.

The specimen sequenced was CD4+ T cells sorted from blood. The chain joins TRBV29-1 to TRBJ2-7, with TRBD1 identical over 8 bases. The clonotype comes from a woman younger than 35 in good health. The CDR3 region is CSVGGQGPYEQYF. CDR3 coding DNA: TGCAGCGTTGGCGGACAGGGTCCCTACGAGCAGTACTTC.